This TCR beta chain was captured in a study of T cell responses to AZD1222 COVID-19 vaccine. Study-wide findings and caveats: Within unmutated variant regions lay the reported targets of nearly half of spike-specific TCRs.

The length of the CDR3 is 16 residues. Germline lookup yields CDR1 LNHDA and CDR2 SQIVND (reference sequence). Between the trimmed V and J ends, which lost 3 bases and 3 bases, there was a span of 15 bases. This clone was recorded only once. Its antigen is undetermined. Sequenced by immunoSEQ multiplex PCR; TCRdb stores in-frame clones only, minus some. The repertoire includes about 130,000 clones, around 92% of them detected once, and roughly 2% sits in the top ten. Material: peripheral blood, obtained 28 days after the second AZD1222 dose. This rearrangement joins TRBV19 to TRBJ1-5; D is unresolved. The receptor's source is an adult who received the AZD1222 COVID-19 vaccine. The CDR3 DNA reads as TGTGCCAGTAGTATCGTGGGAACGGTACTCAATCAGCCCCAGCATTTT. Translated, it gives CASSIVGTVLNQPQHF.